This entry concerns a single TCR beta chain. Its antigen is as yet unknown. Trimming pared 5 bases from V and 4 bases from J, leaving 9 bases between. Germline CDR1 reads MDHEN; CDR2 reads SYDVKM. This CDR3 is built from 12 residues. This sample was taken from a study of shared clonotypes between healthy human individuals. Findings and caveats of the study: Among donors, sharing of clonotypes was expected to be affected by sequencing depth.

The repertoire was sequenced with immunoSEQ multiplex PCR; TCRdb's copy has only in-frame clones and lacks some. This repertoire shows hundreds of thousands of clones, around 95% found once; its top ten account for around 0.12%. Cells designated naive CD8 were CD45RO-negative and were positively selected for CCR7, with terminally differentiated effector memory CD45RA+ cells excluded. This sequence joins TRBV28 and TRBJ2-7, with D possibly matching TRBD1 (5 bases). Sequencing was done on a sample of naive CD8+ T cells sorted from blood. This sequence originates from a woman younger than 45 in good health. The CDR3 spells CASSIPGYEQYF. The CDR3 DNA reads TGTGCCAGCAGTATACCAGGGTACGAGCAGTACTTC.